This TCR beta chain was found in a study of T cell repertoires in cytomegalovirus infection. On the study more broadly: Both CMV infection and a matching HLA type were indicated by public TCR beta signatures.

Overall study findings and caveats: The cumulative frequency of public TCR beta families identified carriers of CMV plus the relevant HLA.

In TCRdb, the reads were re-called with MiXCR into one record per CDR3 protein. Here the sample spans 550,000 to 700,000 distinct CDR3 sequences, 40% being singletons. About this clonotype itself: Its antigen remains unidentified.

This clonotype was sampled from a human donor in good health (CMV status not recorded). Some clones in this sample may be carry-over from other donors' samples. The sample was cultured PBMCs, taken from culture after CMV antigen stimulation.

Written as DNA, the CDR3 is TGTGCCAGCAAGGGTCTAGAGGGCGAGCAGTACTTC. It translates to CASKGLEGEQYF. The chain uses TRBV12-3 or TRBV12-4 and TRBJ2-7; D is possibly TRBD2 (5 bases). The V end lost 7 bases, the J end lost 6 bases, and 13 bases lay between the germline ends. This CDR3 is built from 12 residues.